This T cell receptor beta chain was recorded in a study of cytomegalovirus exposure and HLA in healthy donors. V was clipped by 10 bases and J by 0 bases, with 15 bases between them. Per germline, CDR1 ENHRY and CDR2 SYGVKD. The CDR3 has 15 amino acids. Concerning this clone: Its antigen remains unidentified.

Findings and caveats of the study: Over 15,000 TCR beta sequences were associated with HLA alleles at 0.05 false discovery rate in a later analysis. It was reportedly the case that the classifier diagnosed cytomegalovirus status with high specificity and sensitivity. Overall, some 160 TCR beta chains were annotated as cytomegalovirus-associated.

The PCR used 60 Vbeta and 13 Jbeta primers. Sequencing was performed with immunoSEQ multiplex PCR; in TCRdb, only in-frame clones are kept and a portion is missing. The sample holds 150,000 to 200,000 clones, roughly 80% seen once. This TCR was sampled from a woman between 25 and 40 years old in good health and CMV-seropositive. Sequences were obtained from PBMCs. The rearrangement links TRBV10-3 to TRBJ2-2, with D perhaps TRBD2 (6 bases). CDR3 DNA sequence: TGTGCCACCCTTCCGGGGGTTTCGAACACCGGGGAGCTGTTTTTT. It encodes CATLPGVSNTGELFF.